Below, one TCR beta chain is given with its context. Its antigen remains unknown. The junction shows a germline mismatch at one end, possibly a read error. The CDR3 runs 14 residues. CDR1 SNHLY and CDR2 FYNNEI come from the germline V gene. Profiles of TCR beta VDJ and CDR3 were generated from a genomic DNA template. TCRdb fed the reads into MiXCR, producing one record per CDR3 protein. The sample holds 150,000 to 200,000 distinct CDR3 sequences, over 55% seen once. This sample stems from a study of CD8+CD57+ T cells in acquired aplastic anemia. As for the study in general: Sorted CD4+ and CD8+ cells gave an average of 3.2 ug of DNA. Study conclusions and caveats: Patients showed no significant difference from controls in CD8+ Simpson's diversity.

Patients who underwent sequencing had shown CD8+CD57+ cell expansion by flow cytometry. Sequenced sample: sorted CD4+, CD8+, or CD8+CD57+ T cells (not recorded which) from PBMCs. The chain recombines TRBV2 with TRBJ1-1, with D perhaps matching TRBD1 (6 bases). This clonotype originated in a human donor with aplastic anemia. CDR3 sequence (DNA): TGTGCCAGCAGGAGGGACATGTCGAACACTGAAGCTCTCTTT. The encoded protein is CASRRDMSNTEALF.